Listed below are T cell receptor beta chains from one sample, sequenced in a study of T cells in Graves' hyperthyroidism and ophthalmopathy. TCRdb used MiXCR to reprocess the multiplex PCR reads, holding one entry per CDR3 protein. Of about 360,000 distinct CDR3 sequences listed, around 13% are singletons. Sequencing input: blood. The receptors originated from a woman between 18 and 29 years old with Graves' hyperthyroidism. CDR3s include the opening cysteine and the closing phenylalanine or tryptophan.

v_call	j_call	cdr3_aa
TRBV24-1	TRBJ2-1	CATSAGYEQFF
TRBV5-4	TRBJ2-5	CASSSSGAETQYF
TRBV9	TRBJ2-7	CASSVGGGPATYEQYF
TRBV6-1	TRBJ1-2	CASSLEVARRDMGYTF
TRBV20-1	TRBJ2-7	CSARDGAGLAVLPYEQYF
TRBV7-9	TRBJ2-7	CASSRGQGPHEQYF
TRBV20-1	TRBJ2-7	CSAEPDRVAGEQYF
TRBV15	TRBJ1-1	CATSTGPNTEAFF
TRBV27	TRBJ2-1	CASSTIMTGNNEQFF
TRBV4-3	TRBJ1-2	CASSQDNRPNYGYTF
TRBV27	TRBJ1-5	CASSLSRGDQPQHF
TRBV4-2	TRBJ2-1	CASSQDRLRGDEQFF
TRBV5-4	TRBJ2-3	CASSLSGQGGVAADTQYF
TRBV6-1	TRBJ2-7	CASSEIPSGSYYEQYF
TRBV20-1	TRBJ2-1	CSARERRDEQFF
TRBV7-9	TRBJ1-6	CASSFGSHRNSPLHF
TRBV4-1	TRBJ2-1	CASSQRGQSSYNEQFF
TRBV7-9	TRBJ2-5	CASSPVEGVQYF
TRBV29-1	TRBJ1-2	CSVGPHSLYGYTF
TRBV7-9	TRBJ1-1	CASSLEDSLNTEAFF
TRBV4-3	TRBJ2-7	CASSQDLGTSYEQYF
TRBV29-1	TRBJ2-1	CSVEASRTGTYNEQFF
TRBV19	TRBJ1-1	CASSMTTLNTEAFF
TRBV7-3	TRBJ2-1	CASSLRVSYNEQFF
TRBV7-8	TRBJ1-2	CASSLGRAKGGYTF
TRBV5-5	TRBJ2-3	CASSPSGHRADTQYF
TRBV15	TRBJ2-2	CATSGRTGIQIGELFF
TRBV6-5	TRBJ1-6	CASSYSPHGFSPLHF
TRBV20-1	TRBJ1-2	CSAREWGVGYGYTF
TRBV9	TRBJ1-5	CASSAQGGFGQPQHF
TRBV5-6	TRBJ2-1	CASSLGFITGEQFF
TRBV11-2	TRBJ2-2	CASSFLRLWVGELFF
TRBV13	TRBJ2-7	CASSLGVEDYEQYF
TRBV5-8	TRBJ2-3	CASSLVPDEDTQYF
TRBV20-1	TRBJ1-1	CSARVEGILLNTEAFF
TRBV7-3	TRBJ2-1	CASSLFEGNEQFF
TRBV7-3	TRBJ1-3	CASSYTGGTIYF
TRBV11-2	TRBJ2-1	CASSLDPLDSYNEQFF
TRBV5-1	TRBJ2-7	CASSLDVTRYEQYF
TRBV11-3	TRBJ2-1	CASSSPPYNEQFF
TRBV3-1	TRBJ1-3	CASSQVGGQGVMRTIYF
TRBV7-9	TRBJ1-1	CASSQSRGAFF
TRBV29-1	TRBJ2-7	CSVGRDRYEQYF
TRBV9	TRBJ1-1	CASSVVGDTEAFF
TRBV7-3	TRBJ2-2	CASSLKNRSSVRELFF